The 9 T cell receptor beta chains below were found in one sample sequenced in a study of response to subunit inactivated influenza vaccine. TCRdb re-called the RT-PCR reads through MiXCR, storing one row per CDR3 protein. Among hundreds of thousands of distinct CDR3 sequences, approximately 11% were seen once, and the ten largest hold 12%. The material sequenced was PBMCs from blood, taken 40 to 50 days after vaccination. Receptor source: a man aged 45-65 years who received an inactivated influenza vaccine.

The genes are TRBV4-1 and TRBJ1-5; TRBD1 might be the D (5 bases). The V gene lost 1 base and the J gene lost 0 bases, with 13 bases spanning the gap. Germline V gives CDR1 MGHRA, CDR2 YSYEKL. This CDR3 has 17 amino acids. The CDR3 region has the DNA TGCGCCAGCAGCCAAGTAGGAGGGACCGATAGCAATCAGCCCCAGCATTTT. Translation: CASSQVGGTDSNQPQHF.

This clonotype was recorded at least ten times. This chain connects TRBV12-3 or TRBV12-4 to TRBJ2-4; tentative D call: TRBD2 (5 bases). The germline V and J ends were trimmed by 6 bases and 4 bases, with 16 bases remaining between them. The CDR3 is 15 amino acids. CDR3 nucleotides: TGTGCCAGCAGCCCAGGAGGACTGGGGAAAAACATTCAGTACTTC. It yields the protein CASSPGGLGKNIQYF.

This clonotype appeared a few times. The genes are TRBV27 and TRBJ2-1; 7 nucleotides match TRBD2. The CDR3 covers 16 residues. Germline V gene sequence: CDR1 MNHEY, CDR2 SMNVEV (reference sequence). The V and J ends lost 2 bases and 4 bases, in that order; junction bases with no gene match: 8. The CDR3, as DNA: TGTGCCAGCAGTTTAAGCCTAGCGGCCTCTTACAATGAGCAGTTCTTC. This codes for CASSLSLAASYNEQFF.

This clonotype was detected only a few times. The chain is built from TRBV20-1 and TRBJ1-3, with TRBD1 matching 7 bases. CDR1 and CDR2 from the germline V gene are DFQATT and SNEGSKA (reference sequence). With V trimmed by 0 bases and J by 4 bases, 18 bases remained unmatched. The CDR3 runs 19 residues. CDR3 region: CSARDPTGVAWGGGNTIYF. CDR3 DNA: TGCAGTGCTAGAGACCCAACAGGGGTGGCCTGGGGAGGGGGAAACACCATATATTTT.

This clonotype was seen ten or more times. V gene TRBV20-1 combines with J gene TRBJ2-3; possibly TRBD2 for D (6 bases). The CDR3 has 14 residues. From germline, CDR1 is DFQATT and CDR2 SNEGSKA (reference sequence). The CDR3 here is CSKRGGGAVDTQYF. The CDR3 DNA sequence: TGCAGCAAAAGGGGAGGAGGGGCGGTAGATACGCAGTATTTT.

The chain employs TRBV12-3 or TRBV12-4 and TRBJ1-6; D is unresolved. The CDR3 length is 17 residues. Trimming removed 3 bases from V and 3 bases from J, with 15 bases in between. DNA of the CDR3: TGTGCCAGCAGTTTTAGAAGAGGACTGAACTATAATTCACCCCTCCACTTT. It codes for CASSFRRGLNYNSPLHF.

This clonotype was counted many times. The J gene is TRBJ2-7, the V gene TRBV4-3; 11 bases fit TRBD1. Germline V lookup: CDR1 LGHNA, CDR2 YSLEER. Trimming removed 1 base from V and 9 bases from J; junction bases left unmatched: 17. CDR3 length: 18 residues. Written as DNA, the CDR3 is TGCGCCAGCAGCCAAGGGACAGGGGGCCTCACCCACTTTATGAGGCAGTACTTC. It translates to CASSQGTGGLTHFMRQYF.

This clonotype came up many times. The chain links TRBV5-1 to TRBJ2-5, with D perhaps matching TRBD1 or TRBD2 (6 bases each). This CDR3 has 15 amino acids. V lost 0 bases and J lost 4, with 13 bases in between. Looked up from germline, CDR1 is SGHRS and CDR2 is YFSETQ. The CDR3 reads CASSLAGAGPETQYF. The CDR3 nucleotides are TGCGCCAGCAGCTTGGCGGGGGCAGGGCCAGAGACCCAGTACTTC.

This clonotype has only a few counts. This chain joins TRBV20-1 and TRBJ1-5; the D gene is possibly TRBD1 (5 bases). Germline loops: CDR1 DFQATT, CDR2 SNEGSKA (reference sequence). The CDR3 contains 13 residues. Trimming left V 0 bases short and J 7 bases short, with 10 bases between. CDR3 sequence: CSAREPGHQPQHF. As DNA, the CDR3 is TGCAGTGCTAGAGAGCCAGGGCACCAGCCCCAGCATTTT.